A single sample gave rise to the 3 T cell receptor beta chains below, sequenced in a study of T cells in Graves' hyperthyroidism and ophthalmopathy. Amplification of TCR beta CDR3 regions was performed using RNA transcripts as template. Carried out on the TCR CDR3, a first-round RT-PCR used the HTBI primer set. MiXCR, run by TCRdb on the multiplex PCR reads, gives a single entry per CDR3 protein. The table lists a few hundred thousand distinct CDR3 sequences, roughly 50% of them singletons, with about 8% in the top ten. The sample taken for sequencing was peripheral blood or thyroid tissue (not recorded which). Every receptor here comes from a woman younger than 30 with Graves' hyperthyroidism.

This clonotype was found a few times. J is TRBJ2-7 and V is TRBV11-1; TRBD1 matches 9 bases. V shed 5 bases and J 5 bases; nucleotides not matched to a gene: 10. The CDR3 totals 15 residues. Germline V gives CDR1 SGHAT, CDR2 FQDESV (reference sequence). CDR3: CASSGWTGVGHEQYF. CDR3 nucleotide sequence: TGTGCCAGCAGCGGATGGACAGGGGTAGGGCACGAGCAGTACTTC.

This clonotype was observed many times. The chain is built from TRBV5-4 and TRBJ1-1; 12 nucleotides align to TRBD1. Trimming cost V 3 bases and J 4 bases; bases outside gene matches: 7. Germline V gene data show CDR1 as SGHNT and CDR2 as YYREEE (reference sequence). This CDR3 has 16 residues. The CDR3 is CASSSGTGGRGTEAFF. In nucleotides, the CDR3 is TGTGCCAGCAGCTCGGGGACAGGGGGCAGGGGCACTGAAGCTTTCTTT.

This clonotype was recorded many times. This chain joins TRBV9 and TRBJ2-7; D not resolved. From germline, CDR1 is SGDLS and CDR2 YYNGEE. The CDR3 covers 15 residues. The ends were cut back, 5 bases at V and 3 bases at J, with 18 bases in the middle. The CDR3 DNA reads as TGTGCCAGCAGTCCTACCGGGTCCCTTAACTACGAGCAGTACTTC. Translated: CASSPTGSLNYEQYF.